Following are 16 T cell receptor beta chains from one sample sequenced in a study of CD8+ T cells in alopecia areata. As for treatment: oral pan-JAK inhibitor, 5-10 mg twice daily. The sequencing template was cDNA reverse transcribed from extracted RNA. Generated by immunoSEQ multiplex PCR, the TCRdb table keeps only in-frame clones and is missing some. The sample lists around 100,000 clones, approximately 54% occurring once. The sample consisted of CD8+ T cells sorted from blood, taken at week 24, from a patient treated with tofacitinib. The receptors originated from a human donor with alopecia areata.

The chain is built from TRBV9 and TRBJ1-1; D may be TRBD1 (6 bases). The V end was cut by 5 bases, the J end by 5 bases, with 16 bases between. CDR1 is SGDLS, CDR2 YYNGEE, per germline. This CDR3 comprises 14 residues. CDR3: CASSGMGAGTEAFF. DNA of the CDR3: TGTGCCAGCAGTGGGATGGGGGCTGGAACTGAAGCTTTCTTT.

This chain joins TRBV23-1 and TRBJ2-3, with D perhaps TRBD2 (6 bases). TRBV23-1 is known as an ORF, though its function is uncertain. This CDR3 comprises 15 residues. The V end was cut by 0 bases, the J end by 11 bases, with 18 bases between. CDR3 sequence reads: CASSQSGGWGGGQYF. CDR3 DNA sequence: TGCGCCAGCAGTCAATCTGGGGGGTGGGGCGGAGGGCAGTATTTT.

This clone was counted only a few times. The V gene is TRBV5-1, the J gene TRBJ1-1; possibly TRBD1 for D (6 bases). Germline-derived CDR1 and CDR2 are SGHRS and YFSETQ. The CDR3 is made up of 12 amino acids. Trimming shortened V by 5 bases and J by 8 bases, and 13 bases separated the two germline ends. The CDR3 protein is CASRSFGQEAFF. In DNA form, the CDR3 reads TGCGCCAGCAGATCCTTCGGACAGGAAGCTTTCTTT.

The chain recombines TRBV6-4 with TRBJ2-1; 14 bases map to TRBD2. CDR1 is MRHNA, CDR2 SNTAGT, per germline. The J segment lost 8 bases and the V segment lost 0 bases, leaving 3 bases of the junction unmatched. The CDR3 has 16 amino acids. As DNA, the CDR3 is TGTGCCAGCAGTGACTCAGGGACTAGCGGGGGTGATGAGCAGTTCTTC. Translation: CASSDSGTSGGDEQFF.

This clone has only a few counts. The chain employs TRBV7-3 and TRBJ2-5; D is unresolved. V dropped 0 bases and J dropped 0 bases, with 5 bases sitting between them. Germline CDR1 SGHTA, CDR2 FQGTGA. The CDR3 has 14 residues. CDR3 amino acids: CASSLTGYQETQYF. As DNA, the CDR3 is TGTGCCAGCAGCTTAACCGGGTACCAAGAGACCCAGTACTTC.

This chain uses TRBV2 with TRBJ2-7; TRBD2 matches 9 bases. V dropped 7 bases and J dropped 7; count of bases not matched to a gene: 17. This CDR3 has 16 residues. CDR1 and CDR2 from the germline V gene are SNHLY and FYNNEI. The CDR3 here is CASTSEVAGVVREQYF. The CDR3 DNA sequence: TGTGCCAGCACCTCCGAGGTAGCGGGGGTAGTAAGGGAGCAGTACTTC.

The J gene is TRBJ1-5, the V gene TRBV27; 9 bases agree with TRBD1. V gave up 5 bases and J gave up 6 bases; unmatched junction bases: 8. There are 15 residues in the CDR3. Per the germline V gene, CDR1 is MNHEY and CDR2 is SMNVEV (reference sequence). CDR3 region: CASSPTGGTGQPQHF. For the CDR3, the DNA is TGTGCCAGCAGTCCAACAGGGGGCACTGGTCAGCCCCAGCATTTT.

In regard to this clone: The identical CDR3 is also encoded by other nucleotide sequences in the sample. For the CDR3, the DNA is TGCAGCGTTGTGGGGACAGCGGAGGGGGGGACTGAAGCTTTCTTT. It translates to CSVVGTAEGGTEAFF. The J gene is TRBJ1-1, the V gene TRBV29-1; 7 bases map to TRBD1. This CDR3 comprises 15 residues. Germline V lookup: CDR1 SQVTM, CDR2 ANQGSEA. Trimming cost V 4 bases and J 5 bases; bases outside gene matches: 13.

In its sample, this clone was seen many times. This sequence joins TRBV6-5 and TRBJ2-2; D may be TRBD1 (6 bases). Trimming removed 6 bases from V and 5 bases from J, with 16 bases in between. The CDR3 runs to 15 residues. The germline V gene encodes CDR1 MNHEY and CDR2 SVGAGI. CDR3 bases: TGTGCCAGCAGCACCGGGGACACCACGACCGGGGAGCTGTTTTTT. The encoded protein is CASSTGDTTTGELFF.

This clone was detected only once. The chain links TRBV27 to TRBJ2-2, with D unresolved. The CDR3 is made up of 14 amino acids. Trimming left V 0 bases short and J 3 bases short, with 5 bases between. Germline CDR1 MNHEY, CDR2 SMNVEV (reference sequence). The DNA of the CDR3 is TGTGCCAGCAGTTTATCGCGATACACCGGGGAGCTGTTTTTT. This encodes CASSLSRYTGELFF.

The CDR3 here is CASSNPDRGPDTQYF. For the CDR3, the DNA is TGTGCCAGCAGCAACCCGGACAGGGGACCAGATACGCAGTATTTT. V gene TRBV7-3 combines with J gene TRBJ2-3; 9 nucleotides align to TRBD1. The CDR3 covers 15 residues. CDR1 SGHTA and CDR2 FQGTGA come from the germline V gene. V dropped 5 bases and J dropped 4; count of bases not matched to a gene: 7.

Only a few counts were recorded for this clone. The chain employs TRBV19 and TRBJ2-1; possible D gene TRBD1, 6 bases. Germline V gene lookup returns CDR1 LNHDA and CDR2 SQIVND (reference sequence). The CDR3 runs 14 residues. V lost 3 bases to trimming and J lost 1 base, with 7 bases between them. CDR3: CASSIRGSYNEQFF. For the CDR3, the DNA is TGTGCCAGTAGTATTAGGGGGTCCTACAATGAGCAGTTCTTC.

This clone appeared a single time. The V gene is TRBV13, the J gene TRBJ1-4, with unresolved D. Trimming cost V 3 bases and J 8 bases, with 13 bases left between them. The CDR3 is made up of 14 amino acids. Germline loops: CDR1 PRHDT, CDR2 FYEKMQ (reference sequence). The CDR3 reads CASSFISSGEKLFF. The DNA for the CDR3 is TGTGCCAGCAGCTTTATATCCTCTGGGGAAAAACTGTTTTTT.

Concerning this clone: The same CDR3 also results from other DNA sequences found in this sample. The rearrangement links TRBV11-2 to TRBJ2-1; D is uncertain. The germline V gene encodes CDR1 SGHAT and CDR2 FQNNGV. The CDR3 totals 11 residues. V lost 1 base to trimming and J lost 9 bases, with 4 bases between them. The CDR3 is CASSLGPEQFF. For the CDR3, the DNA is TGTGCCAGCAGCTTAGGGCCTGAGCAGTTCTTC.

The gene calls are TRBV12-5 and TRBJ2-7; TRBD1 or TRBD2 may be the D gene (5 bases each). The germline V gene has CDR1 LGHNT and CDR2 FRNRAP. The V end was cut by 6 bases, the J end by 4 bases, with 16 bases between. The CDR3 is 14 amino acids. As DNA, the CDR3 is TGTGCTAGTGGACGCCGGGACGGAGTATACGAGCAGTACTTC. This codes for CASGRRDGVYEQYF.

CDR3 loop: CASSFPLKEELRQETQYF. CDR3 coding DNA: TGTGCCAGCAGCTTTCCCCTTAAGGAGGAACTGAGGCAAGAGACCCAGTACTTC. This chain connects TRBV7-8 to TRBJ2-5, with D possibly matching TRBD2 (5 bases). CDR1 SGHVS and CDR2 FQNEAQ come from the germline V gene. Deletions cut 3 bases from V and 2 bases from J, with 22 bases between. CDR3 length: 18 residues. Using reference TRBV7-8 and TRBJ2-5 for the parts outside the CDR3, the full variable domain is GAGVSQSPRYKVAKRGQDVALRCDPISGHVSLFWYQQALGQGPEFLTYFQNEAQLDKSGLPSDRFFAERPEGSVSTLKIQRTQQEDSAVYLCASSFPLKEELRQETQYFGPGTRLLVL.